This T cell receptor (beta chain) was obtained from a study of T cells expressing NK-cell markers. Overall study context: In sorted CD3+CD56+NKG2C+, CD3+CD56+NKG2C- and CD3+CD56-NKG2C+ T cells, TCR beta repertoires were obtained. Broader study findings: For a few donors, these clonotypes were likewise the leading ones in the CD3+CD56-NKG2C+ fraction.

Reanalyzing the 5' RACE reads, TCRdb keeps one entry per CDR3 protein, without DNA. This repertoire includes some 4,700 distinct CDR3 sequences. Concerning this clonotype itself: Its cognate antigen is unknown.

The germline gives CDR1 MDHEN, CDR2 SYDVKM. This CDR3 has 16 residues. The receptor's source is a man aged 18 to 29 in good health. The sample taken for sequencing was blood T cells: a sorted CD56 or NKG2C T cell subset, CD4+ or CD8+ T cells, or bulk PBMC T cells (not recorded which). V gene TRBV28 combines with J gene TRBJ2-1; the TCRdb D gene call, TRBD2, has no DNA to confirm it. This CDR3 is CASSPLSGTSGIGQFF.